Following are 30 T cell receptor beta chains from one sample sequenced in a study of siplizumab effects on memory and regulatory T cells. Clones were read by immunoSEQ multiplex PCR, and TCRdb kept only the in-frame ones, dropping some. The table lists over 100,000 clones, 90% to 95% of them singletons. Sequenced input: Tregs sorted from blood. Source of these receptors: a human donor in good health.

There are a few counts of this clone. V and J are TRBV4-1 and TRBJ2-2; D is possibly TRBD1 (6 bases). This CDR3 is 14 amino acids long. The germline CDR1 and CDR2 sequences are MGHRA and YSYEKL. V gave up 1 base and J gave up 7 bases, with 10 bases separating them. CDR3 nucleotides: TGCGCCAGCAGCCAAGGGGGGCTTGGCGGGGAGCTGTTTTTT. This gives the protein CASSQGGLGGELFF.

The chain links TRBV11-2 to TRBJ2-1; D gene ambiguous. Per germline, CDR1 SGHAT and CDR2 FQNNGV. The CDR3 is made up of 11 amino acids. V lost 5 bases and J 8 bases, leaving 7 bases between the germline ends. The DNA of the CDR3 is TGTGCCAGCAGCGCCCTAGATGAGCAGTTCTTC. Encoded protein: CASSALDEQFF.

The rearrangement uses TRBV5-5 and TRBJ1-5, with D possibly being TRBD1 (5 bases). V lost 4 bases and J lost 3, with 14 bases in between. CDR3 length: 15 residues. Per germline, CDR1 SGHKS and CDR2 YYEKEE (reference sequence). In DNA form, the CDR3 reads TGTGCCAGCAGCGGGGACCCAGGGAACAATCAGCCCCAGCATTTT. This codes for CASSGDPGNNQPQHF. The whole variable domain, remainder taken from reference TRBV5-5 and TRBJ1-5, is DAGVTQSPTHLIKTRGQQVTLRCSPISGHKSVSWYQQVLGQGPQFIFQYYEKEERGRGNFPDRFSARQFPNYSSELNVNALLLGDSALYLCASSGDPGNNQPQHFGDGTRLSIL.

V gene TRBV5-6 combines with J gene TRBJ1-4; no firm D call. V was clipped by 4 bases and J by 8 bases, with 12 bases between them. This CDR3 has 13 amino acids. Germline V lookup: CDR1 SGHDT, CDR2 YYEEEE. Written as DNA, the CDR3 is TGTGCCAGCAGCCGTCGGGATTCGGAAAAACTGTTTTTT. This encodes CASSRRDSEKLFF.

This clone has just one count. The rearrangement uses TRBV2 and TRBJ2-7, with 7 bases aligning to TRBD1. This CDR3 spans 18 amino acids. Trimming took 7 bases from V and 0 from J; bases not matched to a gene: 18. Germline CDR1 SNHLY, CDR2 FYNNEI. DNA for the CDR3: TGTGCCAGCAAATGGCCCTCGGGACAGCTTACGAGCTCCTACGAGCAGTACTTC. Its protein product is CASKWPSGQLTSSYEQYF.

The J gene is TRBJ2-1, the V gene TRBV6-4; D is unclear. The CDR3 runs to 12 residues. V lost 4 bases, J lost 6 bases, and 7 bases lay in between. CDR1 is MRHNA and CDR2 is SNTAGT in the germline V gene. CDR3 loop: CASSGGANEQFF. CDR3 sequence (DNA): TGTGCCAGCAGTGGGGGTGCCAATGAGCAGTTCTTC.

J is TRBJ1-1 and V is TRBV19, with a weak D call TRBD1 (5 bases). The CDR3 loop spans 13 amino acids. The V end was cut by 7 bases, the J end by 0 bases, with 9 bases between. Germline V lookup: CDR1 LNHDA, CDR2 SQIVND (reference sequence). The CDR3 region is CASKWGMNTEAFF. For the CDR3, the DNA is TGTGCCAGTAAATGGGGGATGAACACTGAAGCTTTCTTT.

This chain uses TRBV21-1 with TRBJ1-3; the D call TRBD1 from the table was never checked on the DNA. TRBV21-1 is marked as a pseudogene. CDR3 length: 17 residues. Here the CDR3 DNA reads TGTGCCAGCAGCAAAGTGTTTCTGGGGCTCTCTGGAAACACCATATATTTT. It specifies CASSKVFLGLSGNTIYF.

The chain joins TRBV6-1 to TRBJ2-3, with D unresolved. The CDR3 has 13 amino acids. The V gene's germline CDR1 is MNHNS and CDR2 SASEGT. The V and J ends lost 7 bases and 0 bases respectively, with 8 bases between them. The CDR3 region has the DNA TGTGCCAGCAAGCCGGGTAGCACAGATACGCAGTATTTT. Amino acid sequence: CASKPGSTDTQYF.

This clone was found a few times. This chain links TRBV5-1 with TRBJ1-2; D unclear. Trimming cost V 7 bases and J 8 bases, with 21 bases left between them. This CDR3 is built from 14 residues. CDR1 and CDR2 from the germline V gene are SGHRS and YFSETQ. DNA of the CDR3: TGCGCCAGCGCCCCCGGCGCCAGGCTAGGAGGCTACACCTTC. Residues: CASAPGARLGGYTF.

In DNA form, the CDR3 reads TGTGCCAGCTCCCTTAATACCGACCTTCTAGGCGGGGAGCTGTTTTTT. Its translation is CASSLNTDLLGGELFF. The genes are TRBV18 and TRBJ2-2, with D unclear. CDR1 is KGHSH, CDR2 LQKENI, per germline. CDR3 length equals 16 residues. The V gene lost 6 bases and the J gene lost 7 bases, with 21 bases spanning the gap.

V and J are TRBV29-1 and TRBJ2-7, with a tentative D call TRBD1 (6 bases). V was pared by 4 bases and J by 7 bases, with 14 bases between. Per germline, CDR1 SQVTM and CDR2 ANQGSEA. The CDR3 contains 12 residues. Here the CDR3 DNA reads TGCAGCGTTGTGGTAGGGGGAGCGGAGCAGTACTTC. Amino acid sequence: CSVVVGGAEQYF.

The J gene is TRBJ2-1, the V gene TRBV6-5; D is unresolved. The CDR3 totals 14 residues. V was pared by 4 bases and J by 4 bases, with 11 bases between. The germline gives CDR1 MNHEY, CDR2 SVGAGI. The CDR3 here is CASSWLGTYNEQFF. As DNA, the CDR3 is TGTGCCAGCAGTTGGTTGGGAACATACAATGAGCAGTTCTTC.

The rearrangement joins TRBV18 to TRBJ1-1; D gene uncertain. The CDR3 is 14 residues long. The V end lost 2 bases, the J end lost 2 bases, and 9 bases lay between the germline ends. Looked up from germline, CDR1 is KGHSH and CDR2 is LQKENI. The CDR3 protein is CASSPATINTEAFF. CDR3 DNA: TGTGCCAGCTCACCAGCCACGATAAACACTGAAGCTTTCTTT.

The chain employs TRBV2 and TRBJ2-5; 11 nucleotides line up with TRBD1. Looked up from germline, CDR1 is SNHLY and CDR2 is FYNNEI. Germline trimming cut 7 bases from V and 5 bases from J; bases unmatched to any gene: 6. The length of the CDR3 is 14 residues. CDR3 region: CASIRDRGGETQYF. CDR3 DNA: TGTGCCAGCATTAGGGACAGGGGGGGGGAGACCCAGTACTTC.

Only one count was recorded for this clone. The chain carries TRBV7-2 and TRBJ2-1, with TRBD2 matching 13 bases. Germline V gene data show CDR1 as SGHTA and CDR2 as FQGNSA. This CDR3 spans 17 amino acids. V shed 4 bases and J 5 bases; nucleotides not matched to a gene: 8. The CDR3 loop reads CASSSYWTSGGDNEQFF. The CDR3 DNA reads TGTGCCAGCAGCTCATACTGGACTAGCGGGGGAGACAATGAGCAGTTCTTC. The full variable domain, with the rest looked up from reference TRBV7-2 and TRBJ2-1, is GAGVSQSPSNKVTEKGKDVELRCDPISGHTALYWYRQSLGQGLEFLIYFQGNSAPDKSGLPSDRFSAERTGGSVSTLTIQRTQQEDSAVYLCASSSYWTSGGDNEQFFGPGTRLTVL.

The chain combines TRBV21-1 with TRBJ2-1; TRBD1, the D gene given by the table, was not confirmed from the DNA. TRBV21-1 is described as a pseudogene. The CDR3 length is 17 residues. The CDR3 reads CASSKAPTTGSYNEQFF. CDR3 sequence (DNA): TGTGCCAGCAGCAAAGCCCCCACGACAGGTTCCTACAATGAGCAGTTCTTC.

CDR3 nucleotides: TGTGCCAGCTCACCATTCAGGAGCGAGCACGAGCAGTACTTC. Protein sequence: CASSPFRSEHEQYF. The rearrangement links TRBV18 to TRBJ2-7; D ambiguous. Per germline, CDR1 KGHSH and CDR2 LQKENI. Trimming stripped 2 bases from V and 5 bases from J, with 13 bases between. CDR3 length: 14 amino acids.

CDR3 amino acids: CASSPLKSVLGNEQFF. The CDR3 DNA sequence: TGTGCCAGCAGCCCCCTGAAGTCGGTCCTGGGGAATGAGCAGTTCTTC. The chain has TRBV14 and TRBJ2-1; no definite D call. The V and J ends lost 4 bases and 7 bases respectively, with 20 bases between them. The length of the CDR3 is 16 residues. Germline CDR1 SGHDN, CDR2 FVKESK.

Written as DNA, the CDR3 is TGTGCCACCAGCAGAGACAGGGGCAATGAGCAGTTCTTC. As protein: CATSRDRGNEQFF. This sequence joins TRBV15 and TRBJ2-1, with TRBD1 as a possible D gene (6 bases). The V and J ends lost 0 bases and 6 bases respectively, with 6 bases between them. Germline V CDR1 and CDR2: LNHNV, YYDKDF (reference sequence). The CDR3 is made up of 13 amino acids.

The sample holds one count of this clone. The V and J genes are TRBV6-5 and TRBJ1-2, with 9 bases that match TRBD1. The CDR3 sequence is 14 residues long. The V gene end was trimmed by 0 bases and the J gene end by 7 bases; junction bases not matched to a gene: 3. Germline values: CDR1 MNHEY, CDR2 SVGAGI. CDR3 protein: CASSYSGQGLGYTF. CDR3 DNA: TGTGCCAGCAGTTACTCGGGACAGGGACTTGGCTACACCTTC.

The chain carries TRBV7-9 and TRBJ1-2, with D possibly TRBD1 on 5 matching bases. Deletions cut 9 bases from V and 6 bases from J, with 20 bases between. Germline V gene data show CDR1 as SEHNR and CDR2 as FQNEAQ (reference sequence). The CDR3 contains 14 residues. The CDR3 is CARGDSGADDGYTF. DNA of the CDR3: TGTGCCAGGGGGGATTCCGGGGCCGACGATGGCTACACCTTC.

The chain employs TRBV19 and TRBJ2-7; 7 nucleotides agree with TRBD1. The germline V gene encodes CDR1 LNHDA and CDR2 SQIVND (reference sequence). The CDR3 has 13 residues. V was clipped by 10 bases and J by 5 bases; unmatched bases: 11. The CDR3 loop reads CATTDRVSHEQYF. For the CDR3, the DNA is TGTGCCACCACCGACAGGGTTAGCCACGAGCAGTACTTC.

The V and J genes are TRBV7-9 and TRBJ2-1; 10 bases fit TRBD2. The CDR3 has 15 amino acids. Germline V gene lookup returns CDR1 SEHNR and CDR2 FQNEAQ (reference sequence). With V trimmed by 7 bases and J by 6 bases, 9 bases remained unmatched. CDR3 protein: CASTYSGRLINEQFF. DNA of the CDR3: TGTGCCAGCACCTATAGCGGGAGGCTTATCAATGAGCAGTTCTTC.

This chain links TRBV7-9 with TRBJ1-1; D not resolved. This CDR3 region has 13 residues. Germline V gene sequence: CDR1 SEHNR, CDR2 FQNEAQ (reference sequence). The germline V and J ends were trimmed by 4 bases and 10 bases, with 16 bases remaining between them. CDR3 nucleotides: TGTGCCAGCAGCTCAAAGAATTGGGTCGCAGCTTTCTTT. It encodes CASSSKNWVAAFF.

The V and J genes are TRBV5-8 and TRBJ2-1; no clear D gene. The CDR3 has 15 amino acids. V shed 5 bases and J shed 4 bases, with 16 bases lying between them. Germline CDR1 reads SGHTS; CDR2 reads YDEGEE. In DNA, the CDR3 is TGTGCCAGCAGGAGGACGCTTATGGTGTACAATGAGCAGTTCTTC. This codes for CASRRTLMVYNEQFF.

The rearrangement links TRBV18 to TRBJ2-1; 8 nucleotides line up with TRBD2. The length of the CDR3 is 13 residues. With V trimmed by 2 bases and J by 12 bases, 6 bases remained unmatched. Per the germline V gene, CDR1 is KGHSH and CDR2 is LQKENI. The CDR3 loop is CASSPNSGGGQFF. The CDR3 DNA is TGTGCCAGCTCACCAAACTCGGGAGGGGGGCAGTTCTTC.

CDR3 protein: CASSLVGLARVGANVLTF. The CDR3 nucleotides read TGCGCCAGCAGCCTGGTGGGACTCGCAAGGGTAGGGGCCAACGTCCTGACTTTC. The rearrangement uses TRBV5-1 and TRBJ2-6, with D possibly TRBD2 on 6 matching bases. CDR1 is SGHRS, CDR2 YFSETQ, per germline. This CDR3 is 18 amino acids long. The germline V and J ends were trimmed by 4 bases and 4 bases, with 21 bases remaining between them.

V gene TRBV5-6 combines with J gene TRBJ2-3; 10 bases match TRBD1. Germline V gene data show CDR1 as SGHDT and CDR2 as YYEEEE. The CDR3 extends over 14 amino acids. J lost 6 bases, V lost 4 bases, and 5 bases had no gene match. CDR3 region: CASSRTGGADTQYF. The CDR3 DNA reads TGTGCCAGCAGCAGGACAGGGGGTGCTGATACGCAGTATTTT.

The chain combines TRBV18 with TRBJ2-1, with D maybe TRBD1 (6 bases). The CDR3 has 11 residues. CDR1 is KGHSH and CDR2 is LQKENI in the germline V gene. The germline V and J ends were trimmed by 3 bases and 10 bases, with 7 bases remaining between them. The CDR3 coding sequence is TGTGCCAGCTCACCGGACAGAGAGCAGTTCTTC. Protein product: CASSPDREQFF.